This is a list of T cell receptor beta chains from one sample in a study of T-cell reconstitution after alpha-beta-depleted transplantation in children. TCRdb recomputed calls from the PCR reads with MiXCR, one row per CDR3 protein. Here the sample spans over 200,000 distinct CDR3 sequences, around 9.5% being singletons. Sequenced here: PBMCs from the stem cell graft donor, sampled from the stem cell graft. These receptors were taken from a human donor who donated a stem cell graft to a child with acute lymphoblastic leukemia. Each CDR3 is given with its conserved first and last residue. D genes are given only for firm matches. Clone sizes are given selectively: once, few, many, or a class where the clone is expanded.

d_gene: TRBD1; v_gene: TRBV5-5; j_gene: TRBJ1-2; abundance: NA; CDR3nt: TGTGCCAGCAGCTTCGGTCTAGGGGGCGACTATGGCTACACCTTC; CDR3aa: CASSFGLGGDYGYTF
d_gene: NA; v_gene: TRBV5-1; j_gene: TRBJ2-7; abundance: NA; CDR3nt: TGCGCCAGCAGCTCCGGACCCGAGCAGTACTTC; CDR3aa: CASSSGPEQYF
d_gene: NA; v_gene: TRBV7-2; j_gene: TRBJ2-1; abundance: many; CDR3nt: TGTGCCAGCAGCTTTGGACAGAGATACAATGAGCAGTTCTTC; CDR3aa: CASSFGQRYNEQFF
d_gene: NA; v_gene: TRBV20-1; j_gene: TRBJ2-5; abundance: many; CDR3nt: TGCAGTGCTAGAGATTTTCAGGGTTGGCGAGAGACCCAGTACTTC; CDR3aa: CSARDFQGWRETQYF
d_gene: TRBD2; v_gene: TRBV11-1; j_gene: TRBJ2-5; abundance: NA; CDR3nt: TGTGCCAGCAGCTCAACGGGACTAGCGGGCCAAGAGACCCAGTACTTC; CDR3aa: CASSSTGLAGQETQYF
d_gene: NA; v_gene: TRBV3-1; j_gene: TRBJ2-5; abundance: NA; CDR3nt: TGTGCCAGCAGCCCTCCGGGGAAGGGGGGAGAGACCCAGTACTTC; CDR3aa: CASSPPGKGGETQYF
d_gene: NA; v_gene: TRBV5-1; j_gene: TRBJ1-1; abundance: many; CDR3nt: TGCGCCAGCAGCTTGGCCGGACGGCTGGACACTGAAGCTTTCTTT; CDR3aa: CASSLAGRLDTEAFF
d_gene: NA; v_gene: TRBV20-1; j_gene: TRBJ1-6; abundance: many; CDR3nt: TGCAGTGCTAGACGGGAGGGTAATTCACCCCTCCACTTT; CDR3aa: CSARREGNSPLHF
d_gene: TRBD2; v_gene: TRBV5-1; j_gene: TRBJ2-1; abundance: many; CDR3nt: TGCGCCAGCAGCAGTAGCGGGGGCCCTTACAATGAGCAGTTCTTC; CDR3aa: CASSSSGGPYNEQFF
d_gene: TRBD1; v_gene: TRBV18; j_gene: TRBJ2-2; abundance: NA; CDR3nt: TGTGCCAGCTCACCGGACAGGGTTCGGGTCACCGGGGAGCTGTTTTTT; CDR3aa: CASSPDRVRVTGELFF
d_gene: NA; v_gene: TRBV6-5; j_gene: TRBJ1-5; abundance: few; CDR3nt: TGTGCCAGCAGTTCCGTTGCAGCAGGGCATAGCAATCAGCCCCAGCATTTT; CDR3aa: CASSSVAAGHSNQPQHF
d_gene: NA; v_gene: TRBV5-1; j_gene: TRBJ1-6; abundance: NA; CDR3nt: TGCGCCAGCAGCGAGGTGGACATCCCCCTCCACTTT; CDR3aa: CASSEVDIPLHF
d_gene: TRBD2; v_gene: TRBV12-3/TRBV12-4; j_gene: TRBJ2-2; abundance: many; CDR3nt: TGTGCCAGCAGACTAGCGGGGGGAACCGGGGAGCTGTTTTTT; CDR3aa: CASRLAGGTGELFF
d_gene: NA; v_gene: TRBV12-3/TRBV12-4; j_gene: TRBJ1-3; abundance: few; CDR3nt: TGTGCCAGCAGTCTTGGGACCGCCGAAACCATATATTTT; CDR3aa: CASSLGTAETIYF
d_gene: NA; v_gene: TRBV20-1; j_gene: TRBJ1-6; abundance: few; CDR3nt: TGCAGTGCTAGAGGGGAAAGGACGGAGGATAATTCACCCCTCCACTTT; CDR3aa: CSARGERTEDNSPLHF
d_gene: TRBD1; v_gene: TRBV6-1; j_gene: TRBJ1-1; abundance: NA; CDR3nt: TGTGCCAGCAGTGAAGGGGCGGGACAGGGGGATTACACTGAAGCTTTCTTT; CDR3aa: CASSEGAGQGDYTEAFF
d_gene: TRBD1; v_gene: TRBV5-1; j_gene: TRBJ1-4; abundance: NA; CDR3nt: TGCGCCAGCAGCTTGAAAGGGACAGGGGATGAAAAACTGTTTTTT; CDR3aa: CASSLKGTGDEKLFF
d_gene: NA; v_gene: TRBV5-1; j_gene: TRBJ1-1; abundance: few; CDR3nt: TGCGCCAGCAGCTTGGTGGTAAGTGAGGACACTGAAGCTTTCTTT; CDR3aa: CASSLVVSEDTEAFF
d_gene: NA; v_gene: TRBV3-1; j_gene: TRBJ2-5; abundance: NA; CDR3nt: TGTGCCAGCAGCCAAGAAGGGGCCTTTCCGGGACTGTCCTACTTC; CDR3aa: CASSQEGAFPGLSYF
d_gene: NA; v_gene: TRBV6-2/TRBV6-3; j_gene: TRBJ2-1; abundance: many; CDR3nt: TGTGCCAGCACTGGCGGAGCGCGACTTCCTAGCTCCTACAATGAGCAGTTCTTC; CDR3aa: CASTGGARLPSSYNEQFF
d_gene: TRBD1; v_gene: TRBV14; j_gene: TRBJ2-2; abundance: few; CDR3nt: TGTGCCAGCAGCCGAATAATCGGGACAGGGGTTGTCGGGGAGCTGTTTTTT; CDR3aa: CASSRIIGTGVVGELFF
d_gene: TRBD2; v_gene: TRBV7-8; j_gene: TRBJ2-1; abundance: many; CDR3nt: TGTGCCAGCAGCTTAGTGGGACTACAACGCTCCTACAATGAGCAGTTCTTC; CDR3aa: CASSLVGLQRSYNEQFF